This entry features one TCR beta chain sequence. Source study methods: Amplified reference gene primers provided the basis for estimating nucleated cell counts. Assay: immunoSEQ multiplex PCR; the TCRdb copy retains only in-frame clones and omits some. V and J calls and clone size are those listed in that table; D and trimming were worked out from the DNA. The table records a few hundred thousand clones, 86% of them present only once. Germline CDR1 and CDR2: SGHRS and YFSETQ. V lost 2 bases and J 4 bases, leaving 13 bases between the germline ends. This CDR3 comprises 14 residues. This specimen comes from a study of blood T cell repertoires in COVID-19. Looking at the study overall: PBMCs, B-cell-depleted T cells, or T cells were the source of the cDNA or gDNA that made up the material.

The TCR comes from a woman under 40 with active or convalescent COVID-19. The source material was peripheral blood. The rearrangement uses TRBV5-1 and TRBJ2-7; D possibly corresponds to TRBD2 (7 bases). The DNA for the CDR3 is TGCGCCAGCAGCTTAGGGGGGGATTATTACGAGCAGTACTTC. The encoded protein is CASSLGGDYYEQYF.